This T cell receptor beta chain stems from a study of shared T cell receptors in the human thymus. Trimming took 6 bases from V and 0 from J; bases not matched to a gene: 9. The V gene's germline CDR1 is MNHNS and CDR2 SASEGT. The CDR3 totals 17 residues. Repertoires were generated with immunoSEQ multiplex PCR, while TCRdb's copy carries only in-frame clones and drops some. The sample lists 700,000 or so clones; 70% to 90% were seen once. Separately, the same data were catalogued under a study of human thymus T cells. From that second work: Healthy Finnish infants undergoing corrective surgery for congenital heart defects were the donors. What appeared biased in thymic and blood repertoires was the usage of V and J genes.

Sequencing input: thymocytes. V and J are TRBV6-1 and TRBJ1-1; 11 bases line up with TRBD1. The sequence was collected from a girl under two years old with a congenital heart defect. The CDR3: CASRESGTGGLNTEAFF. The CDR3 DNA reads as TGTGCCAGCAGGGAATCCGGGACAGGGGGTCTGAACACTGAAGCTTTCTTT.